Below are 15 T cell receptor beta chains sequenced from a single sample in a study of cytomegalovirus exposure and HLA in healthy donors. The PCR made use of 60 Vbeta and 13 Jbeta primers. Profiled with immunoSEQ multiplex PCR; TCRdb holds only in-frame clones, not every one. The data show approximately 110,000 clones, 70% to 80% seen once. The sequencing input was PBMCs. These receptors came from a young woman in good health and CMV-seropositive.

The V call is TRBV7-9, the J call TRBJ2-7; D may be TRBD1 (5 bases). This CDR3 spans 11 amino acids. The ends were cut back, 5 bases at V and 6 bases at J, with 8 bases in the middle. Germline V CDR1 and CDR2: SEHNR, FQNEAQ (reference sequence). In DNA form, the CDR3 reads TGTGCCAGCAGCCCAGGGATCGAGCAGTACTTC. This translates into CASSPGIEQYF.

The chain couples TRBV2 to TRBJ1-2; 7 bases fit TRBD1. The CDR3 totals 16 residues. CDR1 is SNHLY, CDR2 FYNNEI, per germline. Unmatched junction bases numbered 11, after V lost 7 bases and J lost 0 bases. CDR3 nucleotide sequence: TGTGCCAGCAACCAAGTTGACAGGGACTCTAACTATGGCTACACCTTC. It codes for CASNQVDRDSNYGYTF. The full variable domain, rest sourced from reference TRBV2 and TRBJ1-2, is EPEVTQTPSHQVTQMGQEVILRCVPISNHLYFYWYRQILGQKVEFLVSFYNNEISEKSEIFDDQFSVERPDGSNFTLKIRSTKLEDSAMYFCASNQVDRDSNYGYTFGSGTRLTVV.

The CDR3 sequence: CASSEHNRAGIQYF. The CDR3 DNA follows: TGTGCCAGCAGTGAACACAACAGGGCCGGCATTCAGTACTTC. The V gene is TRBV25-1, the J gene TRBJ2-4; the D gene is possibly TRBD1 (6 bases). CDR1 is MGHDK, CDR2 SYGVNS, per germline. The CDR3 consists of 14 residues. Trimming pared 2 bases from V and 9 bases from J, leaving 14 bases between.

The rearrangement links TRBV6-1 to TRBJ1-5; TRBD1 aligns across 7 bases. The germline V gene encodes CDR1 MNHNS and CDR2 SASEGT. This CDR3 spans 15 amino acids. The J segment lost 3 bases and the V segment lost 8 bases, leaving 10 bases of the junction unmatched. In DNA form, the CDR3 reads TGTGCCAGCGACCAACAGGGGAAAAACAATCAGCCCCAGCATTTT. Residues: CASDQQGKNNQPQHF.

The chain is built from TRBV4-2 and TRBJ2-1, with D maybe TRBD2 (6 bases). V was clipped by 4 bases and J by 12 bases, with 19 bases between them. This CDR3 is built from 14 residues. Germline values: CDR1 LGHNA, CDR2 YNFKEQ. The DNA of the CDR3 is TGTGCCAGCAGCCCCCGGGGGACTCCTCCGGGGCAGTTCTTC. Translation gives CASSPRGTPPGQFF.

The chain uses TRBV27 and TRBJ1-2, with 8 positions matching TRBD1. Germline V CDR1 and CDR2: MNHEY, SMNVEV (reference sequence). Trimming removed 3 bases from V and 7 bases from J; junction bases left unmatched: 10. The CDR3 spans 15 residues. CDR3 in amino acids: CASSFRTGPAGGYTF. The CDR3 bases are TGTGCCAGCAGTTTCAGGACAGGGCCTGCGGGTGGCTACACCTTC.

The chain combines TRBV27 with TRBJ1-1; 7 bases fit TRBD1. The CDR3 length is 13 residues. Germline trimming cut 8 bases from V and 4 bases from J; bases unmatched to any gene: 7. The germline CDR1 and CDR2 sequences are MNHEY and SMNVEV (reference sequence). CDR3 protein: CASGPHRGTEAFF. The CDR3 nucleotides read TGTGCCAGCGGACCCCACAGGGGCACTGAAGCTTTCTTT.

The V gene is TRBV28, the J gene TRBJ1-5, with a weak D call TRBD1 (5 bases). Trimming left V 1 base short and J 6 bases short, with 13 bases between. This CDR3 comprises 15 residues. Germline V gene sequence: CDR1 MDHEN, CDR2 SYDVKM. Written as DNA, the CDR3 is TGTGCCAGCAGTTTATTTGGGGCAGGACGTCAGCCCCAGCATTTT. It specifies CASSLFGAGRQPQHF.

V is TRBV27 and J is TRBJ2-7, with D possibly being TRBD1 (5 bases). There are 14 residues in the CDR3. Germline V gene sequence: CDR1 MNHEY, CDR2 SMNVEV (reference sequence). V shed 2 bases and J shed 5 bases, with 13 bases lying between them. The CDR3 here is CASSLRQGSNEQYF. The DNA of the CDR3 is TGTGCCAGCAGTTTAAGGCAGGGTTCCAACGAGCAGTACTTC.

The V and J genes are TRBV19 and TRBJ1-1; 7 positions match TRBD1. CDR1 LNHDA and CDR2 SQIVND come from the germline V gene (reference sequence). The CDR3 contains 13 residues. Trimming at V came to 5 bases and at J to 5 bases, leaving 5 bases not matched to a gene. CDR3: CASSGTGDTEAFF. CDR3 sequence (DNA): TGTGCCAGTAGTGGTACAGGGGATACTGAAGCTTTCTTT. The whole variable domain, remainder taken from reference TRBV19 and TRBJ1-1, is DGGITQSPKYLFRKEGQNVTLSCEQNLNHDAMYWYRQDPGQGLRLIYYSQIVNDFQKGDIAEGYSVSREKKESFPLTVTSAQKNPTAFYLCASSGTGDTEAFFGQGTRLTVV.

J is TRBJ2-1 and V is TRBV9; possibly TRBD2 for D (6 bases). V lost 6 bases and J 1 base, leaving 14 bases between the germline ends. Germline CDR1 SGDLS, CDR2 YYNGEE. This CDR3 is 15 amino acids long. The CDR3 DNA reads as TGTGCCAGCACGAAGGAGGGGTTATCCTACAATGAGCAGTTCTTC. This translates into CASTKEGLSYNEQFF.

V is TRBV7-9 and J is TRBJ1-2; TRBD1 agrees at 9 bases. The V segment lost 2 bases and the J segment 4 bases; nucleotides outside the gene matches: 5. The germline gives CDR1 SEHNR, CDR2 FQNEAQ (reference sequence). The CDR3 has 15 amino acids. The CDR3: CASSLPGQGFYGYTF. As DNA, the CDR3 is TGTGCCAGCAGCTTACCGGGACAGGGATTCTATGGCTACACCTTC.

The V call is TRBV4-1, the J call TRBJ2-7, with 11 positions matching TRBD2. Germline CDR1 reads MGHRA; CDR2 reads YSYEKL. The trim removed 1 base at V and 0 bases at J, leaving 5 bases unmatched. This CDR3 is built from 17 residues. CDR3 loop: CASSQAQGLAASYEQYF. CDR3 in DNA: TGCGCCAGCAGCCAAGCCCAGGGACTAGCGGCCTCCTACGAGCAGTACTTC.

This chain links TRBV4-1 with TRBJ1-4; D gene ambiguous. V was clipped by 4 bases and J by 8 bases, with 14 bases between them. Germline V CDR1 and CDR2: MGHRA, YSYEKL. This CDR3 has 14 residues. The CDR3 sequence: CASSLSVGREKLFF. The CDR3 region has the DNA TGCGCCAGCAGCCTTTCGGTCGGTAGAGAAAAACTGTTTTTT.

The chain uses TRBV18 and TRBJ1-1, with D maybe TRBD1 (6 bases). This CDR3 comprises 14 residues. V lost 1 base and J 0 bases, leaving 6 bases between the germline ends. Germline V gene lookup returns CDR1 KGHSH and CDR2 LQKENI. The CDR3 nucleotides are TGTGCCAGCTCACCACGACAGGTGAACACTGAAGCTTTCTTT. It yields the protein CASSPRQVNTEAFF.